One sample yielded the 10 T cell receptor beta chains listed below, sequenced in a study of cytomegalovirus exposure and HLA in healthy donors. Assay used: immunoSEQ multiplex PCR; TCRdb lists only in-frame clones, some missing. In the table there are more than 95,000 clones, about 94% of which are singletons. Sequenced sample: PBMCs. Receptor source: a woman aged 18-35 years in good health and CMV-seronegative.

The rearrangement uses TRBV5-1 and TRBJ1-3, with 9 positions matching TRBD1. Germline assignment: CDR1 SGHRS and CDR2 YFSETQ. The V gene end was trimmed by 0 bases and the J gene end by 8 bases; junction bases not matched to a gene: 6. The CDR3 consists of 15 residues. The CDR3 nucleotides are TGCGCCAGCAGCTTGGTGGGGACAGGGCTGCACACCATATATTTT. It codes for CASSLVGTGLHTIYF.

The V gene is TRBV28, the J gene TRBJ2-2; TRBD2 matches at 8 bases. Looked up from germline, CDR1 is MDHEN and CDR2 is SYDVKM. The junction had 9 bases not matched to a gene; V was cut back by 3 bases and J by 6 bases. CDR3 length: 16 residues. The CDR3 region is CASSFPGLVRAGELFF. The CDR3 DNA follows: TGTGCCAGCAGTTTTCCGGGACTAGTTCGTGCCGGGGAGCTGTTTTTT.

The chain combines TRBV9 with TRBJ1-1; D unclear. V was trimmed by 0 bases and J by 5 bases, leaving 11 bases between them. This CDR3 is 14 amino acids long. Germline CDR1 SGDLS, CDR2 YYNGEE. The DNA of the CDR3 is TGTGCCAGCAGCGTAGTAGGTCCGGGAACTGAAGCTTTCTTT. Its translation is CASSVVGPGTEAFF.

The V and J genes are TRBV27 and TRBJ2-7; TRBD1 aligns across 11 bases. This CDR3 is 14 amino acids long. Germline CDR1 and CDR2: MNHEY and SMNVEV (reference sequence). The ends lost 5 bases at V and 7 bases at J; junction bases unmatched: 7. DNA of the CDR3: TGTGCCAGCAGTCTAGGACAGGGGGCGCGGGAGCAGTACTTC. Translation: CASSLGQGAREQYF.

For the CDR3, the DNA is TGTGCCAGTGAAGTGGCTTCCGAAGCTTTCTTT. It specifies CASEVASEAFF. The chain recombines TRBV6-5 with TRBJ1-1, with D unresolved. Deletions cut 9 bases from V and 8 bases from J, with 13 bases between. The CDR3 is 11 residues long. Germline assignment: CDR1 MNHEY and CDR2 SVGAGI.

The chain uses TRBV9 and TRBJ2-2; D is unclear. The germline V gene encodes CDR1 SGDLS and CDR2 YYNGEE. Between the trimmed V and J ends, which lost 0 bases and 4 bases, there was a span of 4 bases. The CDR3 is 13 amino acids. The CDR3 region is CASSVAGTGELFF. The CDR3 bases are TGTGCCAGCAGCGTAGCAGGCACCGGGGAGCTGTTTTTT.

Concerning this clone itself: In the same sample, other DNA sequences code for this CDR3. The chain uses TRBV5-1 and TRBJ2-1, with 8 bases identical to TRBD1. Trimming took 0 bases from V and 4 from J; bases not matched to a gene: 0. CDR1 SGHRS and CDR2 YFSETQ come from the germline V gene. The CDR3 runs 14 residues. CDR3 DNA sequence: TGCGCCAGCAGCTTGGGACAGGGGTACAATGAGCAGTTCTTC. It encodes CASSLGQGYNEQFF. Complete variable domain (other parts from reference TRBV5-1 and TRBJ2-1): KAGVTQTPRYLIKTRGQQVTLSCSPISGHRSVSWYQQTPGQGLQFLFEYFSETQRNKGNFPGRFSGRQFSNSRSEMNVSTLELGDSALYLCASSLGQGYNEQFFGPGTRLTVL.

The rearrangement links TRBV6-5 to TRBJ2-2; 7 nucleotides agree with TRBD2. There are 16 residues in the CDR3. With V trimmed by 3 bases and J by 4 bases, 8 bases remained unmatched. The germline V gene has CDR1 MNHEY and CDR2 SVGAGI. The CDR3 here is CASSYTSVGGTGELFF. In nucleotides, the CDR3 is TGTGCCAGCAGTTATACTAGCGTCGGGGGCACCGGGGAGCTGTTTTTT.

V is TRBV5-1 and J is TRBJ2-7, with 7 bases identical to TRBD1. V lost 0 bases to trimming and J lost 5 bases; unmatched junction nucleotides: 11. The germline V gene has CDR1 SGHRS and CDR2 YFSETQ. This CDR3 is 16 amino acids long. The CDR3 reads CASSLAVLEGADEQYF. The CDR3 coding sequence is TGCGCCAGCAGCTTGGCCGTCTTAGAGGGGGCGGACGAGCAGTACTTC.

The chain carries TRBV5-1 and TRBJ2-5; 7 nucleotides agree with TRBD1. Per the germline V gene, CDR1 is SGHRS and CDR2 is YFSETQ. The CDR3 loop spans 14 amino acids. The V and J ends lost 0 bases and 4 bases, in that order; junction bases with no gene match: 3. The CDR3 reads CASSLEQGRETQYF. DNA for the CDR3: TGCGCCAGCAGCTTGGAACAGGGGAGAGAGACCCAGTACTTC.